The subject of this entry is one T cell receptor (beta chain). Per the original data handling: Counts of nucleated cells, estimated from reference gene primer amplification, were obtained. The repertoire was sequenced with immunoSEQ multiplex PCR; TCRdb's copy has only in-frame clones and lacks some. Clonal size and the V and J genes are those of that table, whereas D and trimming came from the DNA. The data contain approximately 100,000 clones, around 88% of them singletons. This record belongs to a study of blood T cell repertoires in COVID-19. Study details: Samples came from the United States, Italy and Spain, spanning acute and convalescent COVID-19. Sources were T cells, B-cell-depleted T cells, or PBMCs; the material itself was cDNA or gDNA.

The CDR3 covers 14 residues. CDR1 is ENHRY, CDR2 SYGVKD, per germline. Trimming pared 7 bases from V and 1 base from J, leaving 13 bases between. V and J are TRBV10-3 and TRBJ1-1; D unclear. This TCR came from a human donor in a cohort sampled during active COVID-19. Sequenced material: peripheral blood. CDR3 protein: CAIKAETTNTEAFF. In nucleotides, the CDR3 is TGTGCCATCAAGGCCGAGACAACGAACACTGAAGCTTTCTTT.